This T cell receptor beta chain was found in a study of shared clonotypes between healthy human individuals. CD8 cells regarded as naive lacked CD45RO, were positively chosen for CCR7, and omitted terminally differentiated effector memory CD45RA+ cells. Sequencing was performed with immunoSEQ multiplex PCR; in TCRdb, only in-frame clones are kept and a portion is missing. Of about 2,200,000 clones in the sample, 93% were seen once. The CDR3 consists of 15 residues. CDR1 is ENHRY and CDR2 is SYGVKD in the germline V gene. Trimming removed 0 bases at V and 0 bases at J, with 8 bases between. The sample comprised naive CD8+ T cells from PBMCs. The chain is built from TRBV10-3 and TRBJ1-1; tentatively, D is TRBD1 (6 bases). The receptor was derived from a man aged 18 to 35 in good health. Some clones in this sample may be carry-over from other donors' samples. CDR3 in amino acids: CAISESRDMNTEAFF. CDR3 coding DNA: TGTGCCATCAGTGAGTCGAGGGACATGAACACTGAAGCTTTCTTT.